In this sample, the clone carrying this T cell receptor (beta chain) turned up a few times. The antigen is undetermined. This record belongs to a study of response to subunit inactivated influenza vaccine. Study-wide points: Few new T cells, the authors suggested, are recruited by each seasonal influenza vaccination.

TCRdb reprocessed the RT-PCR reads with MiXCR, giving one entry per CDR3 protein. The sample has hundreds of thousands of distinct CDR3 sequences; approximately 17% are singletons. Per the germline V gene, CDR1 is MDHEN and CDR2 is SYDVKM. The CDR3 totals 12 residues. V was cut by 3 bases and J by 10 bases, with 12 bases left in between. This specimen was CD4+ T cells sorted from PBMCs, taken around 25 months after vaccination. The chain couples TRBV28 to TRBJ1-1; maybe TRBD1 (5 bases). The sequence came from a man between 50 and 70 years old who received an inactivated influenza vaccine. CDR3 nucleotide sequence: TGTGCCAGCAGTTTCCTCGGACAAGGAGCTTTCTTT. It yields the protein CASSFLGQGAFF.